This T cell receptor (beta chain) was sequenced for a study of graft-versus-host responses after intestinal transplantation. Across the whole study: All recipients got anti-thymocyte globulin induction, then tacrolimus and steroids for about three years.

Profiled with immunoSEQ multiplex PCR; TCRdb holds only in-frame clones, not every one. The sample lists some 39,000 clones, 90% to 95% occurring once. The material was PBMCs, obtained 734 days after intestinal transplantation. The sequence was collected from a human patient who received an intestinal transplant, so some T cells may come from the graft donor.

The CDR3 here is CASSLGVGNYGYTF. CDR3 bases: TGTGCCAGCAGCTTAGGGGTGGGGAACTATGGCTACACCTTC. The chain carries TRBV11-2 and TRBJ1-2; D ambiguous. The CDR3 is 14 residues long. The V end lost 1 base, the J end lost 2 bases, and 8 bases lay between the germline ends. Germline-derived CDR1 and CDR2 are SGHAT and FQNNGV.